This T cell receptor beta chain is from a study of cytomegalovirus exposure and HLA in healthy donors. Points from the study as a whole: The classifier reportedly diagnosed cytomegalovirus status with high specificity and sensitivity.

V was pared by 2 bases and J by 11 bases, with 18 bases between. The CDR3 has 13 amino acids. Germline V lookup: CDR1 GTSNPN, CDR2 SVGIG (reference sequence). About this clone: Its antigen remains unknown.

The PCR ran on 60 Vbeta and 13 Jbeta primers. TCRdb's table, derived via immunoSEQ multiplex PCR, lists solely in-frame clones and lacks some. The repertoire consists of about 150,000 clones, with roughly 77% occurring once and the leading ten covering approximately 10%. The chain uses TRBV30 and TRBJ1-1; the D gene is possibly TRBD1 (6 bases). The source of this sequence is a man aged 18-30 years in good health and CMV-seropositive. Specimen: PBMCs. In nucleotides, the CDR3 is TGTGCCTGGAGTTCCGGTGGGGGGAGGGGGGCTTTCTTT. This translates into CAWSSGGGRGAFF.